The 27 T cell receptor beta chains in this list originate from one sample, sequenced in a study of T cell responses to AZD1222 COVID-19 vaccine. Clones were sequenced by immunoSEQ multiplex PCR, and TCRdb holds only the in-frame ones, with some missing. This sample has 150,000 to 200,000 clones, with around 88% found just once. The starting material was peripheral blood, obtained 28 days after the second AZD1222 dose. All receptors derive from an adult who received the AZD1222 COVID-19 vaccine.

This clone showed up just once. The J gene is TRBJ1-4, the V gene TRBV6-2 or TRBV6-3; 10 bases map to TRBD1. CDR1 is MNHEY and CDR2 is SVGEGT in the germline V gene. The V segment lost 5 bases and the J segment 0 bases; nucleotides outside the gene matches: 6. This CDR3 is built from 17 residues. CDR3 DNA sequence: TGTGCCAGCAGTGCCGGGACAGGGGCTGCAACTAATGAAAAACTGTTTTTT. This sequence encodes CASSAGTGAATNEKLFF.

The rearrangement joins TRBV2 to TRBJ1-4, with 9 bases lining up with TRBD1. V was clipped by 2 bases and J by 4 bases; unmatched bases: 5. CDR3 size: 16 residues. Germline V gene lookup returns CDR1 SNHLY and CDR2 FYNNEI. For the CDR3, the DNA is TGTGCCAGCAGTGAACCGACAGGGGGAGGTAATGAAAAACTGTTTTTT. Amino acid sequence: CASSEPTGGGNEKLFF.

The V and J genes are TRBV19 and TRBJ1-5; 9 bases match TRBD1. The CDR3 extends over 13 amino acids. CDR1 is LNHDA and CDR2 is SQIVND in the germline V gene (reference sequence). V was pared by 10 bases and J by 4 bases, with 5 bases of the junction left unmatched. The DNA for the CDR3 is TGTGCCACGACCGACAGGGGGAATCAGCCCCAGCATTTT. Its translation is CATTDRGNQPQHF.

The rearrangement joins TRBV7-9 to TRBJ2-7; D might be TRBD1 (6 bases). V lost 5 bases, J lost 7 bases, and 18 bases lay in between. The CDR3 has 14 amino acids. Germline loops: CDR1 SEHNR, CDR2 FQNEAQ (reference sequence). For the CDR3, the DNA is TGTGCCAGCAGCCGTGGGCAGGGGATCGGTGAGCAGTACTTC. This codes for CASSRGQGIGEQYF. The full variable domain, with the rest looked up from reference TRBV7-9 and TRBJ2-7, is DTGVSQNPRHKITKRGQNVTFRCDPISEHNRLYWYRQTLGQGPEFLTYFQNEAQLEKSRLLSDRFSAERPKGSFSTLEIQRTEQGDSAMYLCASSRGQGIGEQYFGPGTRLTVT.

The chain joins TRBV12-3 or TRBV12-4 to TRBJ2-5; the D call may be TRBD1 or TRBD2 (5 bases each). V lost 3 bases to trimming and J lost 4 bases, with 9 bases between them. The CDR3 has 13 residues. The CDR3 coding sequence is TGTGCCAGCAGTTTTGCAGGGAGAGAGACCCAGTACTTC. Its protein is CASSFAGRETQYF.

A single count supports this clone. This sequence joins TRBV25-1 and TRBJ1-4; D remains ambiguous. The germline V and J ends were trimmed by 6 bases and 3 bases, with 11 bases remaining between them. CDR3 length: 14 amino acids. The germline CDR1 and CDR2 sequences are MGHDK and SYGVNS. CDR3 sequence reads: CASRHARSNEKLFF. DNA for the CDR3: TGTGCCAGCAGACACGCAAGATCTAATGAAAAACTGTTTTTT.

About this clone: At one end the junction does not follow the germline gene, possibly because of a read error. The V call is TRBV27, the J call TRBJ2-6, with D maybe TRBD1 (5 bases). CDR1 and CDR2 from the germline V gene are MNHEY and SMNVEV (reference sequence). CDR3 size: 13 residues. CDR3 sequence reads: CASSLSGVNVLTF. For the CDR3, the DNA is TGTGCCAGCAGTTTATCAGGGGTCAACGTCCTGACTTTC. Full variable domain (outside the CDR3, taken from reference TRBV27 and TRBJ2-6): EAQVTQNPRYLITVTGKKLTVTCSQNMNHEYMSWYRQDPGLGLRQIYYSMNVEVTDKGDVPEGYKVSRKEKRNFPLILESPSPNQTSLYFCASSLSGVNVLTFGAGSRLTVL.

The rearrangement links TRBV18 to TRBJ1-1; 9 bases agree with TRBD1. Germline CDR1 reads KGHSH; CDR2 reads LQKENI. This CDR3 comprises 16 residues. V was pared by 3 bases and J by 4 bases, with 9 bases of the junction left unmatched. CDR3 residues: CASSPIADRGGTEAFF. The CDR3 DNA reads TGTGCCAGCTCACCGATAGCAGACAGGGGGGGCACTGAAGCTTTCTTT.

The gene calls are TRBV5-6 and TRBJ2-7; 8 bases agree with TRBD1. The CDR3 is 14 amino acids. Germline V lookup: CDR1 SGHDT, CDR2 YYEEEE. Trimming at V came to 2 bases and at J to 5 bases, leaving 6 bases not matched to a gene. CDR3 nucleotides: TGTGCCAGCAGCTTTGGTCGCAGGGGGCACGAGCAGTACTTC. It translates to CASSFGRRGHEQYF. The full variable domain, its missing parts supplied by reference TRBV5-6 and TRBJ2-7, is DAGVTQSPTHLIKTRGQQVTLRCSPKSGHDTVSWYQQALGQGPQFIFQYYEEEERQRGNFPDRFSGHQFPNYSSELNVNALLLGDSALYLCASSFGRRGHEQYFGPGTRLTVT.

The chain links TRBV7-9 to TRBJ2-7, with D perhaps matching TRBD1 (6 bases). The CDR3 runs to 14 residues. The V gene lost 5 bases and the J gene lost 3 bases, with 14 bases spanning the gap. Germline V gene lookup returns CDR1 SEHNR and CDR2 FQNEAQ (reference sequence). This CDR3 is CASSPETGNYEQYF. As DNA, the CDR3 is TGTGCCAGCAGCCCGGAGACAGGCAACTACGAGCAGTACTTC.

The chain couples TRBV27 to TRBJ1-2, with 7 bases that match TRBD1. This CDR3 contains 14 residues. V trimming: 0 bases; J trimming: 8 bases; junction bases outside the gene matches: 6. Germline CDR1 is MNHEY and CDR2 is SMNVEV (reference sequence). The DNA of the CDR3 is TGTGCCAGCAGTTTATCGATGGGACAGATAGGCTACACCTTC. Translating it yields CASSLSMGQIGYTF.

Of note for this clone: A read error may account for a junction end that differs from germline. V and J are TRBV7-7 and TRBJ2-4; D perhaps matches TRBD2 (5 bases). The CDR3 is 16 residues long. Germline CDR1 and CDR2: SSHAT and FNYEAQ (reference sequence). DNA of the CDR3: TGTGCTAGCAGCGACCGGGTCCTAGCATCCAAAAACATTCAGTACTTC. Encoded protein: CASSDRVLASKNIQYF.

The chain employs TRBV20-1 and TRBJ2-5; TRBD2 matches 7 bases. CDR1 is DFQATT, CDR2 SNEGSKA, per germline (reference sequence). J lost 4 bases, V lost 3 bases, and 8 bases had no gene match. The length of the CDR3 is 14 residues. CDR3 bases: TGCAGTGCTAGTGCGTCGGGGGGTTCAGAGACCCAGTACTTC. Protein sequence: CSASASGGSETQYF.

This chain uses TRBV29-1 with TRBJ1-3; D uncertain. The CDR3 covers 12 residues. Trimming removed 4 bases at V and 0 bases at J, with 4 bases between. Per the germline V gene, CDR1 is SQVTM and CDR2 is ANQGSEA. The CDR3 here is CSVGFSGNTIYF. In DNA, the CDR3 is TGCAGCGTTGGTTTCTCTGGAAACACCATATATTTT.

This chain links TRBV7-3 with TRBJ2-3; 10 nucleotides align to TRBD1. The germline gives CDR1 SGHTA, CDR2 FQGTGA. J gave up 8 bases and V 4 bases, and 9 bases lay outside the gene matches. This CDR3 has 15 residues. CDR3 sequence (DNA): TGTGCCAGCAGCTACTCCGGGACAGGGGCTTCTACGCAGTATTTT. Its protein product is CASSYSGTGASTQYF. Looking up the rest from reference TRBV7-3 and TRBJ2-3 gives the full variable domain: GAGVSQTPSNKVTEKGKYVELRCDPISGHTALYWYRQSLGQGPEFLIYFQGTGAADDSGLPNDRFFAVRPEGSVSTLKIQRTERGDSAVYLCASSYSGTGASTQYFGPGTRLTVL.

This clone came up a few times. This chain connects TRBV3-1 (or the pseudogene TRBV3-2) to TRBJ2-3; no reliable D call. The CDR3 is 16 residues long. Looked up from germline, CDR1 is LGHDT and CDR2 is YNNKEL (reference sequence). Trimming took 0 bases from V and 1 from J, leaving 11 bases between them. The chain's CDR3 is CASSQDIGQGTDTQYF. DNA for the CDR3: TGTGCCAGCAGCCAAGATATAGGGCAGGGCACAGATACGCAGTATTTT.

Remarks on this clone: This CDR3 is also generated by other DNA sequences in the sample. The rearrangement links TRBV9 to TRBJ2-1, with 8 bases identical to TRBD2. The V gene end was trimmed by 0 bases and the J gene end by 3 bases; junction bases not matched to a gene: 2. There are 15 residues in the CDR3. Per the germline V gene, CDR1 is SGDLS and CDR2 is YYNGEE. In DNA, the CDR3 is TGTGCCAGCAGCGTAGACGGGGGGGTCTACAATGAGCAGTTCTTC. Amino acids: CASSVDGGVYNEQFF.

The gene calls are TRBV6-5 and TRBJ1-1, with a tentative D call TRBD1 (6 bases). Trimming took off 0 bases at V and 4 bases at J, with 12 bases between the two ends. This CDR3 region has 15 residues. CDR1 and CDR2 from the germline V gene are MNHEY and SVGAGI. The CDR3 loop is CASSYSGGGSTEAFF. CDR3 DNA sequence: TGTGCCAGCAGTTACTCAGGGGGGGGGAGCACTGAAGCTTTCTTT.

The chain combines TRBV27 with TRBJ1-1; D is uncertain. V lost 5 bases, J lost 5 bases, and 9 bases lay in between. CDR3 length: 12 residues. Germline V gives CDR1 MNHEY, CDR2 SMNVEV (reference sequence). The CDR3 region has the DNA TGTGCCAGCAGTACCCCCGGGACTGAAGCTTTCTTT. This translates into CASSTPGTEAFF.

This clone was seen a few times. As DNA, the CDR3 is TGTGCCAGCACGCCAGGGGAAACCTACGAGCAGTACTTC. This codes for CASTPGETYEQYF. The chain recombines TRBV7-2 with TRBJ2-7, with D possibly being TRBD1 (6 bases). Germline loops: CDR1 SGHTA, CDR2 FQGNSA. CDR3 size: 13 residues. V lost 7 bases and J lost 2, with 12 bases in between.

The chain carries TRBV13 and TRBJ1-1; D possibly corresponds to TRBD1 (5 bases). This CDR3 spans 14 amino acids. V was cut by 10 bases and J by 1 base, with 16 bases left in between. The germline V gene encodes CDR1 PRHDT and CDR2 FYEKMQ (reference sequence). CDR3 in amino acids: CATGSRGRNTEAFF. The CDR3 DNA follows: TGTGCCACCGGATCGCGGGGACGGAACACTGAAGCTTTCTTT.

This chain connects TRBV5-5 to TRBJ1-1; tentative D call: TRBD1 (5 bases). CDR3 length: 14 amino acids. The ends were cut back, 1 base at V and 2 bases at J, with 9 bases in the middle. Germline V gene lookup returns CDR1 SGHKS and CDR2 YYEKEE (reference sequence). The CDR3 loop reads CASSLQQGNTEAFF. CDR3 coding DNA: TGTGCCAGCAGCTTGCAGCAGGGTAACACTGAAGCTTTCTTT.

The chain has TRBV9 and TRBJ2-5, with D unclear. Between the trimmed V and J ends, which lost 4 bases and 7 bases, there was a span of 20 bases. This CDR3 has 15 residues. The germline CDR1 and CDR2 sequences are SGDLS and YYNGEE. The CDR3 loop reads CASSPPSSVKGTQYF. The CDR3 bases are TGTGCCAGCAGCCCCCCGAGTTCTGTGAAGGGGACCCAGTACTTC.

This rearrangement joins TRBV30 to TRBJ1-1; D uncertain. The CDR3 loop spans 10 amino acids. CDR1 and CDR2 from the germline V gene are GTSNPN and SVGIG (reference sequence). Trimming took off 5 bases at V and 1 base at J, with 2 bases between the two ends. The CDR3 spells CAWGNTEAFF. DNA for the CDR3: TGTGCCTGGGGGAACACTGAAGCTTTCTTT. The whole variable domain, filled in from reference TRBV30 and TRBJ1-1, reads SQTIHQWPATLVQPVGSPLSLECTVEGTSNPNLYWYRQAAGRGLQLLFYSVGIGQISSEVPQNLSASRPQDRQFILSSKKLLLSDSGFYLCAWGNTEAFFGQGTRLTVV.

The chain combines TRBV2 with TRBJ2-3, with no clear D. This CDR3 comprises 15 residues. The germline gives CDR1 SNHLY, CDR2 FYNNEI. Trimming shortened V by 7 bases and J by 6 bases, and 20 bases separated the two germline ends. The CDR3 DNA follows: TGTGCCAGCAAAATAAAGTCCGGTGGATTTGATACGCAGTATTTT. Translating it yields CASKIKSGGFDTQYF. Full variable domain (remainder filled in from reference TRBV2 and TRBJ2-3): EPEVTQTPSHQVTQMGQEVILRCVPISNHLYFYWYRQILGQKVEFLVSFYNNEISEKSEIFDDQFSVERPDGSNFTLKIRSTKLEDSAMYFCASKIKSGGFDTQYFGPGTRLTVL.

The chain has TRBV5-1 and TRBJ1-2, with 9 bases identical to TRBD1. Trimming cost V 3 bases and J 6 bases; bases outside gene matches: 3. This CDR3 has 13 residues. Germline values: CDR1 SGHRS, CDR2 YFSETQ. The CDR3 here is CASSWTGEDGYTF. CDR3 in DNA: TGCGCCAGCAGCTGGACAGGGGAGGATGGCTACACCTTC.

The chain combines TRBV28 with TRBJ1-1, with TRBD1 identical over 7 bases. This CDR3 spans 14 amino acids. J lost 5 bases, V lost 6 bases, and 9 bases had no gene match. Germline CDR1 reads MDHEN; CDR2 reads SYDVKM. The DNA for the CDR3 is TGTGCCAGCAGACCGACAGGGCGTCGGACTGAAGCTTTCTTT. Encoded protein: CASRPTGRRTEAFF.